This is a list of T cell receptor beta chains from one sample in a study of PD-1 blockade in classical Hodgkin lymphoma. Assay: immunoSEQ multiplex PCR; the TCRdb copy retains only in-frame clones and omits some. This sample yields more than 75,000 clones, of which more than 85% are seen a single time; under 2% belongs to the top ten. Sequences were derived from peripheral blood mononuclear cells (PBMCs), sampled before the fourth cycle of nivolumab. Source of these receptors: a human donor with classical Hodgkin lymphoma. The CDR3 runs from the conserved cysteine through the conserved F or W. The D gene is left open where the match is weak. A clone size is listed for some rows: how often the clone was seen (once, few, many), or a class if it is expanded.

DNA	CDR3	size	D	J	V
TGTGCCAGCAGCCAAGTTGGTAGCTCCTACGAGCAGTACTTC	CASSQVGSSYEQYF	once	NA	TRBJ2-7	TRBV4-2
TGTGCCAGCAGCAAAGCGCTAGGGTTGTTGCCCCGTACCCGCAGGGGGCCGAACACTGAAGCTTTCTTT	CASSKALGLLPRTRRGPNTEAFF	NA	NA	TRBJ1-1	TRBV21-1
TGCGCCAGCAACAGTGGGGAGAAAGGATACAATGAGCAGTTCTTC	CASNSGEKGYNEQFF	few	NA	TRBJ2-1	TRBV10-2
TGTGCCAGCAGCAAAGGGTATTTTCGGCAGGACACAGATACGCAGTATTTT	CASSKGYFRQDTDTQYF	NA	NA	TRBJ2-3	TRBV7-9
TGTGCCAGCAGCTCGGGACAGAGAATGAACACTGAAGCTTTCTTT	CASSSGQRMNTEAFF	NA	TRBD1	TRBJ1-1	TRBV28
TGTGCCACCAGCAGACCCCGAGCGGGAACAATCCCCCGGGAGACCCAGTACTTC	CATSRPRAGTIPRETQYF	NA	TRBD2	TRBJ2-5	TRBV15
TGTGCCAGCAGCGCAGGGGGGAACACCGGGGAGCTGTTTTTT	CASSAGGNTGELFF	NA	TRBD1	TRBJ2-2	TRBV5-4
TGTGCCAGCAGTATCTCGGTTAGCACAGATACGCAGTATTTT	CASSISVSTDTQYF	NA	NA	TRBJ2-3	TRBV6-1
TGTGCCAGCAGCTCCCCCCCGGCACCCTACGAGCAGTACTTC	CASSSPPAPYEQYF	NA	NA	TRBJ2-7	TRBV7-2
TGTGCCAGCACCGCAGCGGGCGCCTACAATGAGCAGTTCTTC	CASTAAGAYNEQFF	NA	NA	TRBJ2-1	TRBV6-1
TGTGCCAGCAGTTTGCTAGGGACAGAAAAACTGTTTTTT	CASSLLGTEKLFF	NA	NA	TRBJ1-4	TRBV27
TGTGCCAGCAGTCAAGCCTCCACGGGCTACGAGCAGTACTTC	CASSQASTGYEQYF	NA	NA	TRBJ2-7	TRBV5-6
TGTGCCACCAGCAGAGAAGTGCAACGTCGGGACAATCTTGTAAACATTCAGTACTTC	CATSREVQRRDNLVNIQYF	NA	NA	TRBJ2-4	TRBV15
TGTGCCAGCAGCGCCAGGACAGGAAACAATGAGCAGTTCTTC	CASSARTGNNEQFF	NA	TRBD1	TRBJ2-1	TRBV9
TGTGCCAGCTCACCTTTAGGGGGGCTTGGGGCCAACGTCCTGACTTTC	CASSPLGGLGANVLTF	NA	NA	TRBJ2-6	TRBV18
TGTGCCAGCAGTAGGCCGGGAGTATCAAGGGGTCTTTACAATGAGCAGTTCTTC	CASSRPGVSRGLYNEQFF	NA	NA	TRBJ2-1	TRBV5-4
TGTGCCTGGAGTGGCCCCCCCACAGGGGAGAGATTCGTTGGGGCCAACGTCCTGACTTTC	CAWSGPPTGERFVGANVLTF	NA	TRBD1	TRBJ2-6	TRBV30
TGTGCCAGCAGTTACTCGAGTCTGGGGGGCATCACTGAAGCTTTCTTT	CASSYSSLGGITEAFF	once	NA	TRBJ1-1	TRBV6-6
TGTGCCAGCAGCAAAGCGGAGGAGCTAGCGGGCCCCGGGGCGCTCGGAGAGCAGTACTTC	CASSKAEELAGPGALGEQYF	NA	NA	TRBJ2-7	TRBV21-1
TGTGCCAGCAGTCTTCTAAAGGGACAGGGTTGGGAAAAACTGTTTTTT	CASSLLKGQGWEKLFF	NA	TRBD1	TRBJ1-4	TRBV27
TGCAGCGTTGCGCGAAATCCGGGACAAGCAGGGGAGCTGTTTTTT	CSVARNPGQAGELFF	NA	NA	TRBJ2-2	TRBV29-1
TGTGCCAGCAGTCCGAGACAGGGTGACTACTACGAGCAGTACTTC	CASSPRQGDYYEQYF	NA	TRBD1	TRBJ2-7	TRBV27
TGTGCCAGCAGTTCACCCGACACGGACAGCCCAGGGGATACGCAGTATTTT	CASSSPDTDSPGDTQYF	once	NA	TRBJ2-3	TRBV28
TGTGCCAGCAGCTACGGGCCCTCCTATGAAAAACTGTTTTTT	CASSYGPSYEKLFF	NA	NA	TRBJ1-4	TRBV5-6
TGTGCCAGCAGCTTAGGTGGTGATGGCTACACCTTC	CASSLGGDGYTF	NA	NA	TRBJ1-2	TRBV7-9
TGTGCCAGCAGGACTAGCGGGAGTCTAAACGAGCAGTACTTC	CASRTSGSLNEQYF	NA	TRBD2	TRBJ2-7	TRBV27
TGCGCCAGCAGCCGGACAGGGGCTAATGAAAAACTGTTTTTT	CASSRTGANEKLFF	NA	TRBD1	TRBJ1-4	TRBV5-1
TGTGCCAGCAGTTTATCCGGGTACAGCTCCTACAATGAGCAGTTCTTC	CASSLSGYSSYNEQFF	NA	NA	TRBJ2-1	TRBV28
TGTGCCAGTAGTACCCCCCCGGGACAGGGGAAAGAAAAACTGTTTTTT	CASSTPPGQGKEKLFF	NA	TRBD1	TRBJ1-4	TRBV19
TGTGCCAGCAGCTTTACAGCTTACGAGCAGTACTTC	CASSFTAYEQYF	few	NA	TRBJ2-7	TRBV5-6
TGTGCCAGCTCACCGGAAACAGGGGAGGGATGGGACGAGCAGTACTTC	CASSPETGEGWDEQYF	NA	NA	TRBJ2-7	TRBV18
TGTGCCAGCAAACCGAACGTGAATGGCTACACCTTC	CASKPNVNGYTF	NA	NA	TRBJ1-2	TRBV28
TGTGCCAGCAGTTTCCAGGGGGGTACCTACGAGCAGTACTTC	CASSFQGGTYEQYF	NA	NA	TRBJ2-7	TRBV28
TGTGCCAGCAGTTACTCAGCGGGAGGGGGCTACGAGCAGTACTTC	CASSYSAGGGYEQYF	NA	TRBD2	TRBJ2-7	TRBV6-5
TGTGCCAGCCACCCCGGTAGCCTACCTTGGCCAGATACGCAGTATTTT	CASHPGSLPWPDTQYF	NA	NA	TRBJ2-3	TRBV27
TGTGCCAGCAGCCCTACCGGGACTAGCGGGAAGTACGAGCAGTACTTC	CASSPTGTSGKYEQYF	NA	TRBD2	TRBJ2-7	TRBV28
TGTGCCACCAGCAGATGGGCAGGAGCCCACTCTTTCTTT	CATSRWAGAHSFF	once	NA	TRBJ1-1	TRBV15
TGTGCCAGCAGCACAGGGGTCCAGGATCGACCTGAAGCTTTCTTT	CASSTGVQDRPEAFF	NA	TRBD1	TRBJ1-1	TRBV6-6
TGTGCCAGCAGCTCGCGATCTAGGGACTCCAAAAACATTCAGTACTTC	CASSSRSRDSKNIQYF	NA	NA	TRBJ2-4	TRBV13
TGCGCCAGCGCTCTCCCTCGTTTGGATGAGCAGTTCTTC	CASALPRLDEQFF	NA	NA	TRBJ2-1	TRBV4-1
TGTGCCAGCAGTGCCAGGGACCCTGTTCAGCGAATCGGGGAGCTGTTTTTT	CASSARDPVQRIGELFF	NA	NA	TRBJ2-2	TRBV6-1
TGTGCTAGTGGTATAAGCACAGTAGGAAGTCAGCCCCAGCATTTT	CASGISTVGSQPQHF	NA	NA	TRBJ1-5	TRBV12-5
TGTGCCAGCAAAAGACCGGGACTAAGCGGGGAGCTGTTTTTT	CASKRPGLSGELFF	NA	TRBD2	TRBJ2-2	TRBV6-5
TGTGCCTGGACAAGTGGACTGGGCAATCAGCCCCAGCATTTT	CAWTSGLGNQPQHF	NA	NA	TRBJ1-5	TRBV30
TGTGCCAGCAGCATGGGACTAGCGGAAAGCACAGATACGCAGTATTTT	CASSMGLAESTDTQYF	NA	TRBD2	TRBJ2-3	TRBV7-9
TGTGCCAGCAGCTTCAGCTCTAGCGGGATTAACAAAAACATTCAGTACTTC	CASSFSSSGINKNIQYF	NA	TRBD2	TRBJ2-4	TRBV7-9
TGCGCCAGCAGCCCTCAGACTGGCCCTTACGAGCAGTACTTC	CASSPQTGPYEQYF	NA	NA	TRBJ2-7	TRBV5-1
TGCGCCAGCAGCCCCCTGGTCGACTCGAACGAGCAGTACTTC	CASSPLVDSNEQYF	once	NA	TRBJ2-7	TRBV5-1
TGTGCCACCCGGACTTATGGCTACACCTTC	CATRTYGYTF	NA	NA	TRBJ1-2	TRBV28
TGCGCCAGCAGCCAAAGTGAGGGGAGAACCGGGGAGCTGTTTTTT	CASSQSEGRTGELFF	NA	NA	TRBJ2-2	TRBV4-1
TGTGCCATACAGGGACAGGGCTTAGAGACCCAGTACTTC	CAIQGQGLETQYF	NA	TRBD1	TRBJ2-5	TRBV2
TGTGCCAGCAGCTCAACAGGGAAAATTCAGTACTTC	CASSSTGKIQYF	NA	NA	TRBJ2-4	TRBV7-8
TGCAGCGTTAAAACTGACAGGGCAACTGAAGCTTTCTTT	CSVKTDRATEAFF	NA	TRBD1	TRBJ1-1	TRBV29-1
TGCGCCAGCAGCTTGGGAGTCGGGGCGAGCACAGATACGCAGTATTTT	CASSLGVGASTDTQYF	NA	NA	TRBJ2-3	TRBV5-1